This TCR beta chain was documented in a study of T cell responses to AZD1222 COVID-19 vaccine. Notes on the study in general: Every sample of the repertoires postdated the peak T cell response. Spike-specific TCR breadth and depth rose after two AZD1222 doses.

A remark on this clone: Its antigen is not known.

Germline CDR1 MNHEY, CDR2 SVGAGI. This CDR3 has 12 residues. V lost 7 bases, J lost 7 bases, and 13 bases lay in between. Method: immunoSEQ multiplex PCR; TCRdb's copy keeps in-frame clones and lacks some. The table has about 120,000 clones, 75% to 90% seen once. The receptor comes from an adult in good health. The source was peripheral blood, collected on day 0 of AZD1222 vaccination. The chain carries TRBV6-5 and TRBJ1-2; D may be TRBD1 (5 bases). The CDR3 DNA reads as TGTGCCAGCACCCAACGAGGGACTGGCTACACCTTC. Its protein product is CASTQRGTGYTF.